The 13 T cell receptor beta chains below all came from one sample that was sequenced in a study of T cells in Graves' hyperthyroidism and ophthalmopathy. Amplified regions were TCR beta CDR3 sequences from RNA transcripts. The study used the HTBI primer set for a first-round RT-PCR of the TCR CDR3. TCRdb reprocessed the multiplex PCR reads via MiXCR and lists one record per CDR3 protein. The table includes around 800,000 distinct CDR3 sequences, more than 30% detected once. Sequencing used blood. These receptors all come from a man aged 18 to 30 with Graves' hyperthyroidism.

This clonotype was recorded many times. The gene calls are TRBV11-3 and TRBJ1-6, with a possible D match to TRBD1 (5 bases). The germline V and J ends were trimmed by 4 bases and 10 bases, with 8 bases remaining between them. Germline values: CDR1 SGHNT, CDR2 YENEEA. The CDR3 length is 12 residues. The CDR3 DNA reads TGTGCCAGCAGCTCCTGGGGGTCACCCCTCCACTTT. It yields the protein CASSSWGSPLHF.

This clonotype was found a few times. V usage is TRBV13 and J usage is TRBJ1-6; D is possibly TRBD1 (6 bases). V was shortened by 4 bases and J by 14 bases, with 15 bases between the two germline ends. Germline values: CDR1 PRHDT, CDR2 FYEKMQ (reference sequence). The CDR3 has 13 amino acids. The CDR3 nucleotides are TGTGCCAGCAGCTCCCCCCGGGGGCCCACCCTCCACTTT. It specifies CASSSPRGPTLHF.

There are many counts of this clonotype. Relative to the germline gene, one junction end is altered; a read error may explain this. The chain recombines TRBV9 with TRBJ1-6, with D perhaps matching TRBD1 (6 bases). CDR3 size: 14 residues. CDR1 is SGDLS and CDR2 is YYNGEE in the germline V gene. Written as DNA, the CDR3 is TGCGCCAGCAGCTTGGGGGACAACAATTCACCCCTCCACTTT. Translating gives CASSLGDNNSPLHF.

This clonotype was counted a few times. The chain carries TRBV5-1 and TRBJ1-1; no firm D call. Per the germline V gene, CDR1 is SGHRS and CDR2 is YFSETQ. CDR3 length equals 13 residues. Trimming removed 7 bases from V and 4 bases from J, with 14 bases in between. CDR3 sequence reads: CASQQAGRTEAFF. DNA for the CDR3: TGCGCCAGCCAGCAGGCAGGTCGCACTGAAGCTTTCTTT.

Comments on this clonotype: A much larger clone is a single base away; this may be a read error. This chain links TRBV7-2 with TRBJ1-2; possible D gene TRBD1, 5 bases. CDR1 is SGHTA, CDR2 FQGNSA, per germline. CDR3 length equals 16 residues. CDR3: CASSLVSQGPNYGCTF. CDR3 in DNA: TGTGCCAGCAGCTTAGTCAGTCAGGGCCCAAACTATGGCTGCACCTTC.

The chain carries TRBV20-1 and TRBJ1-5, with 7 bases matching TRBD1. Per the germline V gene, CDR1 is DFQATT and CDR2 is SNEGSKA (reference sequence). After removal of 6 bases from V and 3 bases from J, the junction contained 11 bases not matched to a gene. The CDR3 consists of 15 residues. The CDR3 nucleotides are TGCAGTGCCGCTGGGGCGGGACAGCTCAATCAGCCCCAGCATTTT. Its protein is CSAAGAGQLNQPQHF.

This clonotype was counted between two and nine times. The rearrangement links TRBV4-1 to TRBJ1-2; D uncertain. The CDR3 loop spans 16 amino acids. Germline values: CDR1 MGHRA, CDR2 YSYEKL. Trimming left V 0 bases short and J 6 bases short, with 17 bases between. The CDR3 loop reads CASSQEEGLVVDGYTF. Written as DNA, the CDR3 is TGCGCCAGCAGCCAAGAGGAGGGTTTGGTTGTAGATGGCTACACCTTC.

This clonotype was seen a handful of times. The chain is built from TRBV7-9 and TRBJ2-5, with D possibly matching TRBD2 (6 bases). V lost 1 base to trimming and J lost 1 base, with 13 bases between them. CDR3 size: 16 residues. Germline-derived CDR1 and CDR2 are SEHNR and FQNEAQ (reference sequence). CDR3 sequence: CASSLGSEGIQETQYF. The CDR3 DNA reads TGTGCCAGCAGCTTAGGCTCGGAGGGGATCCAAGAGACCCAGTACTTC.

Remarks on this clonotype: The junction and the germline gene differ at one end; a read error may be behind it. The chain joins TRBV10-3 to TRBJ2-7, with 8 bases identical to TRBD2. Germline V gene data show CDR1 as ENHRY and CDR2 as SYGVKD. This CDR3 is built from 16 residues. As DNA, the CDR3 is TGTGCCAGCAGTTACCGACTTAGCGGGGTCTACGAAGAGCAGTACTTC. Its protein product is CASSYRLSGVYEEQYF.

The V and J genes are TRBV7-9 and TRBJ1-3; D gene unclear. The CDR3 has 17 residues. Trimming stripped 5 bases from V and 3 bases from J, with 20 bases between. Germline V gene sequence: CDR1 SEHNR, CDR2 FQNEAQ (reference sequence). The CDR3 coding sequence is TGTGCCAGCAGCCCCAGAGGACTAGCGGGATATGGAAACACCATATATTTT. This translates into CASSPRGLAGYGNTIYF.

This clonotype appeared many times. The chain joins TRBV29-1 to TRBJ2-6; 7 nucleotides align to TRBD1. CDR1 is SQVTM and CDR2 is ANQGSEA in the germline V gene. The junction had 12 bases not matched to a gene; V was cut back by 6 bases and J by 1 base. The CDR3 sequence is 17 residues long. The CDR3, as DNA: TGCAGCGTCCTACCGGGACAGCCAAATTCTGGGGCCAACGTCCTGACTTTC. Translated, it gives CSVLPGQPNSGANVLTF.

The chain employs TRBV6-5 and TRBJ1-1; D remains unclear. The CDR3 extends over 11 amino acids. Germline V CDR1 and CDR2: MNHEY, SVGAGI. V was trimmed by 2 bases and J by 8 bases, leaving 6 bases between them. The CDR3 DNA reads TGTGCCAGCAGTTACGGTCCAGAAGCTTTCTTT. Its protein is CASSYGPEAFF.

This clonotype was recorded many times. The V gene is TRBV29-1, the J gene TRBJ1-1; D not certain. Trimming cost V 0 bases and J 8 bases, with 13 bases left between them. The CDR3 covers 13 residues. Germline-derived CDR1 and CDR2 are SQVTM and ANQGSEA. The CDR3 DNA follows: TGCAGCGTTGAAGATCCTCTCCATGGCGAAGCTTTCTTT. Its protein is CSVEDPLHGEAFF.